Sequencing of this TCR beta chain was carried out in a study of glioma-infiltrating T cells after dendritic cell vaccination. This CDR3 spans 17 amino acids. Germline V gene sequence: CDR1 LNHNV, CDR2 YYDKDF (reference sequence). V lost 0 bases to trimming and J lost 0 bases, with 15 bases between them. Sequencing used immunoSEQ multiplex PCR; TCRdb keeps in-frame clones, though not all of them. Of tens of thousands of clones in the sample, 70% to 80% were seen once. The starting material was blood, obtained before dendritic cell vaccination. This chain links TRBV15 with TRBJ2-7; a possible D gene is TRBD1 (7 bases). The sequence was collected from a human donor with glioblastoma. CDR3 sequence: CATSRDRGAIPSYEQYF. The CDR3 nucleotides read TGTGCCACCAGCAGAGACAGGGGGGCAATCCCCTCCTACGAGCAGTACTTC.